The rows below give T cell receptor beta chains drawn from one sample of a study of cytomegalovirus exposure and HLA in healthy donors. TCRdb's copy holds only in-frame clones and misses some; the assay was immunoSEQ multiplex PCR. This table has around 100,000 clones, more than 70% appearing once. Specimen: PBMCs. The receptor source for this set is a male donor in good health and CMV-seropositive. CDR3s include the opening cysteine and the closing phenylalanine or tryptophan. D genes are given only for firm matches. The listing skips clone size in some rows; elsewhere it reads once, few, many or a size class.

v_gene: TRBV28; abundance: .; j_gene: TRBJ1-4; d_gene: .; CDR3nt: TGTGCCAGCACCCCCTTTATTGATGAAAAACTGTTTTTT; CDR3aa: CASTPFIDEKLFF
v_gene: TRBV7-3; abundance: .; j_gene: TRBJ2-2; d_gene: TRBD2; CDR3nt: TGTGCCAGCTCCCGCGGGACTAGCGGGGGAACTTGGATCAACACCGGGGAGCTGTTTTTT; CDR3aa: CASSRGTSGGTWINTGELFF
v_gene: TRBV5-1; abundance: once; j_gene: TRBJ2-7; d_gene: TRBD1; CDR3nt: TGCGCCAGCAGCTTGGGGCCGGGACAGGGAGGCTACGAGCAGTACTTC; CDR3aa: CASSLGPGQGGYEQYF
v_gene: TRBV19; abundance: .; j_gene: TRBJ2-7; d_gene: .; CDR3nt: TGTGCCAGTAGTACCGACAGTTTCGCTAACTCCTACGAGCAGTACTTC; CDR3aa: CASSTDSFANSYEQYF
v_gene: TRBV27; abundance: .; j_gene: TRBJ2-7; d_gene: TRBD1; CDR3nt: TGTGCCAGCAGAGGTAGACAGGGGAATATCTACGAGCAGTACTTC; CDR3aa: CASRGRQGNIYEQYF
v_gene: TRBV27; abundance: .; j_gene: TRBJ2-5; d_gene: .; CDR3nt: TGTGCCAGCAGTTTATCAAGACAGGGAGGAGAGACCCAGTACTTC; CDR3aa: CASSLSRQGGETQYF
v_gene: TRBV27; abundance: .; j_gene: TRBJ1-5; d_gene: .; CDR3nt: TGTGCCAGCAGTCCCAACAATCAGCCCCAGCATTTT; CDR3aa: CASSPNNQPQHF
v_gene: TRBV19; abundance: few; j_gene: TRBJ1-5; d_gene: TRBD1; CDR3nt: TGTGCCAGTTGCCGACAGGGGATATATCAGCCCCAGCATTTT; CDR3aa: CASCRQGIYQPQHF
v_gene: TRBV6-6; abundance: .; j_gene: TRBJ2-3; d_gene: TRBD1; CDR3nt: TGTGCCAGCACCTCGGGGTCGGGACAGAACACAGATACGCAGTATTTT; CDR3aa: CASTSGSGQNTDTQYF
v_gene: TRBV19; abundance: .; j_gene: TRBJ1-1; d_gene: TRBD1; CDR3nt: TGTGCCAGTAGTAGGGGACAGGGGAACACTGAAGCTTTCTTT; CDR3aa: CASSRGQGNTEAFF
v_gene: TRBV9; abundance: .; j_gene: TRBJ2-2; d_gene: TRBD2; CDR3nt: TGTGCCAGCAGCGAATTGGGACTAGCGGTAACCGGGGAGCTGTTTTTT; CDR3aa: CASSELGLAVTGELFF
v_gene: TRBV19; abundance: .; j_gene: TRBJ2-1; d_gene: TRBD2; CDR3nt: TGTGCCAGTAGATGGACTAGCGGAGCCAACAATGAGCAGTTCTTC; CDR3aa: CASRWTSGANNEQFF
v_gene: TRBV19; abundance: .; j_gene: TRBJ2-7; d_gene: TRBD1; CDR3nt: TGTGCCAGTAGTATCGGGACAGGGAGCTCCTACGAGCAGTACTTC; CDR3aa: CASSIGTGSSYEQYF
v_gene: TRBV6-1; abundance: once; j_gene: TRBJ2-1; d_gene: TRBD2; CDR3nt: TGTGCCAGCAGAACTAGCGCCCAGGCGAATGAGCAGTTCTTC; CDR3aa: CASRTSAQANEQFF
v_gene: TRBV7-2; abundance: .; j_gene: TRBJ2-1; d_gene: TRBD2; CDR3nt: TGTGCCAGCAGCCGGAGCGGGGGAAACTACAATGAGCAGTTCTTC; CDR3aa: CASSRSGGNYNEQFF
v_gene: TRBV6-1; abundance: few; j_gene: TRBJ1-2; d_gene: TRBD1; CDR3nt: TGTGCCAGCAGTCGGACAGGGAACGGCTACACCTTC; CDR3aa: CASSRTGNGYTF
v_gene: TRBV25-1; abundance: .; j_gene: TRBJ1-4; d_gene: .; CDR3nt: TGTGCCAGCAGTAGAGGGTTAGGGAATGAAAAACTGTTTTTT; CDR3aa: CASSRGLGNEKLFF
v_gene: TRBV5-1; abundance: .; j_gene: TRBJ1-4; d_gene: .; CDR3nt: TGCGCCAGCAGCTTGGGGGCAGACGAAAAACTGTTTTTT; CDR3aa: CASSLGADEKLFF
v_gene: TRBV28; abundance: .; j_gene: TRBJ2-7; d_gene: TRBD2; CDR3nt: TGTGCCAGCAGTAATAGCGGGAACTCCTACGAGCAGTACTTC; CDR3aa: CASSNSGNSYEQYF
v_gene: TRBV7-3; abundance: .; j_gene: TRBJ1-1; d_gene: .; CDR3nt: TGTGCCAGCAGCCCACAACCAACCCGGAACACTGAAGCTTTCTTT; CDR3aa: CASSPQPTRNTEAFF
v_gene: TRBV6-1; abundance: .; j_gene: TRBJ1-3; d_gene: .; CDR3nt: TGTGCCACGCGTCCGGGGGGCGAAGGAAACACCATATATTTT; CDR3aa: CATRPGGEGNTIYF
v_gene: TRBV28; abundance: .; j_gene: TRBJ1-5; d_gene: .; CDR3nt: TGTGCCAGCACCGAAACCCCAGGGAATCCGATTCAGCCCCAGCATTTT; CDR3aa: CASTETPGNPIQPQHF
v_gene: TRBV19; abundance: .; j_gene: TRBJ2-7; d_gene: TRBD1; CDR3nt: TGTGCCAGTAGTACCGGACAGGGGGGGATTTACGAGCAGTACTTC; CDR3aa: CASSTGQGGIYEQYF
v_gene: TRBV4-2; abundance: .; j_gene: TRBJ2-2; d_gene: .; CDR3nt: TGTGCCAGCAGCCAAGATATTTGGGCCGGCACCGGGGAGCTGTTTTTT; CDR3aa: CASSQDIWAGTGELFF
v_gene: TRBV28; abundance: .; j_gene: TRBJ2-7; d_gene: TRBD2; CDR3nt: TGTGCCAGCAGGGGGGGGGTGTTCAGGTCCGAGCAGTACTTC; CDR3aa: CASRGGVFRSEQYF
v_gene: TRBV4-1; abundance: few; j_gene: TRBJ1-6; d_gene: .; CDR3nt: TGCGCCAGCAGCCAAGATGAGGATCCCCAATATAATTCACCCCTCCACTTT; CDR3aa: CASSQDEDPQYNSPLHF
v_gene: TRBV7-2; abundance: .; j_gene: TRBJ2-7; d_gene: .; CDR3nt: TGTGCCAGCAGCCCCGGGGGGCCGGGAGAGCAGTACTTC; CDR3aa: CASSPGGPGEQYF
v_gene: TRBV27; abundance: .; j_gene: TRBJ2-1; d_gene: .; CDR3nt: TGTGCCAGCAGTTTATTTAGGAGGGGGCGAAGCTCCTACAATGAGCAGTTCTTC; CDR3aa: CASSLFRRGRSSYNEQFF
v_gene: TRBV6-1; abundance: .; j_gene: TRBJ1-2; d_gene: TRBD1; CDR3nt: TGTGCCAGCAGATTTACGGGACAGGGGAGCTACACCTTC; CDR3aa: CASRFTGQGSYTF
v_gene: TRBV5-6; abundance: .; j_gene: TRBJ2-1; d_gene: TRBD2; CDR3nt: TGTGCCAGCAGCTTGGCGAGCGGGAGGGCCATTGGAGAGCAGTTCTTC; CDR3aa: CASSLASGRAIGEQFF
v_gene: TRBV28; abundance: .; j_gene: TRBJ1-5; d_gene: .; CDR3nt: TGTGCCAGCAGTTCCACAGGGAATCAGCCCCAGCATTTT; CDR3aa: CASSSTGNQPQHF
v_gene: TRBV29-1; abundance: .; j_gene: TRBJ2-7; d_gene: .; CDR3nt: TGCAGCGCCGGGCCGGGGTCCTACGAGCAGTACTTC; CDR3aa: CSAGPGSYEQYF
v_gene: TRBV5-1; abundance: .; j_gene: TRBJ2-3; d_gene: .; CDR3nt: TGCGCCAGCAGCGAGGAACACACAGATACGCAGTATTTT; CDR3aa: CASSEEHTDTQYF
v_gene: TRBV7-2; abundance: .; j_gene: TRBJ1-1; d_gene: .; CDR3nt: TGTGCCAGCAGCTTAACCTTCGGGACTGAAGCTTTCTTT; CDR3aa: CASSLTFGTEAFF
v_gene: TRBV5-1; abundance: .; j_gene: TRBJ2-7; d_gene: TRBD1; CDR3nt: TGCGCCAGCAGCAATCCGGGACAGGGGGCGTACGAGCAGTACTTC; CDR3aa: CASSNPGQGAYEQYF
v_gene: TRBV7-9; abundance: few; j_gene: TRBJ2-7; d_gene: .; CDR3nt: TGTGCCAGCAGCTTGTCTCAGTTTAGCGTAAACCCCTACGAGCAGTACTTC; CDR3aa: CASSLSQFSVNPYEQYF
v_gene: TRBV30; abundance: once; j_gene: TRBJ1-1; d_gene: TRBD1; CDR3nt: TGTGCCTGGGACCAGGGGGCTCAGACTGAAGCTTTCTTT; CDR3aa: CAWDQGAQTEAFF
v_gene: TRBV4-1; abundance: .; j_gene: TRBJ2-1; d_gene: TRBD1; CDR3nt: TGCGCCAGCAGCCAAGTGGTCGGGACAGTCTTTAATGAGCAGTTCTTC; CDR3aa: CASSQVVGTVFNEQFF
v_gene: TRBV19; abundance: .; j_gene: TRBJ1-1; d_gene: .; CDR3nt: TGTGCCAGTAGTAGCGGGGGTATGAACACTGAAGCTTTCTTT; CDR3aa: CASSSGGMNTEAFF
v_gene: TRBV6-5; abundance: .; j_gene: TRBJ1-2; d_gene: .; CDR3nt: TGTGCCAGCAGATACAGAGCTAACTATGGCTACACCTTC; CDR3aa: CASRYRANYGYTF
v_gene: TRBV5-6; abundance: .; j_gene: TRBJ1-2; d_gene: TRBD1; CDR3nt: TGTGCCAGCAGGACGACAGGGGGCTATGGCTACACCTTC; CDR3aa: CASRTTGGYGYTF
v_gene: TRBV5-1; abundance: .; j_gene: TRBJ2-7; d_gene: .; CDR3nt: TGCGCCAGCAGCCCAATCCCGACAGCGACCTACGAGCAGTACTTC; CDR3aa: CASSPIPTATYEQYF
v_gene: TRBV4-1; abundance: .; j_gene: TRBJ1-2; d_gene: TRBD1; CDR3nt: TGCGCCAGCAGCCAAGTTACGTTTGACAGGGACTATGGCTACACCTTC; CDR3aa: CASSQVTFDRDYGYTF
v_gene: TRBV6-1; abundance: .; j_gene: TRBJ1-6; d_gene: .; CDR3nt: TGTGCCAGCAGTTTCGGGAGCTCCTATAATTCACCCCTCCACTTT; CDR3aa: CASSFGSSYNSPLHF
v_gene: TRBV6-6; abundance: .; j_gene: TRBJ1-1; d_gene: TRBD1; CDR3nt: TGTGCCAGCAGCAGGACAGGGGCCTCTAATACTGAAGCTTTCTTT; CDR3aa: CASSRTGASNTEAFF
v_gene: TRBV27; abundance: few; j_gene: TRBJ1-6; d_gene: TRBD1; CDR3nt: TGTGCCAGCAGAACCGCAGGGGGCGGGCTGGGTTCACCCCTCCACTTT; CDR3aa: CASRTAGGGLGSPLHF
v_gene: TRBV7-9; abundance: .; j_gene: TRBJ2-3; d_gene: TRBD1; CDR3nt: TGTGCCAGCAGCACAATAGGGACAGCTAGCACAGATACGCAGTATTTT; CDR3aa: CASSTIGTASTDTQYF
v_gene: TRBV27; abundance: .; j_gene: TRBJ2-7; d_gene: TRBD2; CDR3nt: TGTGCCAGCAGTTTAAAGACTAGCGGGTACTACGAGCAGTACTTC; CDR3aa: CASSLKTSGYYEQYF
v_gene: TRBV9; abundance: .; j_gene: TRBJ2-5; d_gene: TRBD2; CDR3nt: TGTGCCAGCAGCGTAGACGGCGGGGGGCGACAAGAGACCCAGTACTTC; CDR3aa: CASSVDGGGRQETQYF
v_gene: TRBV11-2; abundance: .; j_gene: TRBJ2-1; d_gene: TRBD1; CDR3nt: TGTGCCAGCGGGACAGGGACCTACAATGAGCAGTTCTTC; CDR3aa: CASGTGTYNEQFF
v_gene: TRBV7-9; abundance: .; j_gene: TRBJ1-2; d_gene: TRBD1; CDR3nt: TGTGCCAGCAGCCCGTCGGGACAGGGACCGGGGCGCTACACCTTC; CDR3aa: CASSPSGQGPGRYTF
v_gene: TRBV5-6; abundance: .; j_gene: TRBJ2-3; d_gene: TRBD1; CDR3nt: TGTGCCAGCAGCCCGGCAGGGGGAATCGCAGATACGCAGTATTTT; CDR3aa: CASSPAGGIADTQYF
v_gene: TRBV6-5; abundance: few; j_gene: TRBJ1-5; d_gene: .; CDR3nt: TGTGCCAGCAGCCCCTCTGGCGGGGCAAATCAGCCCCAGCATTTT; CDR3aa: CASSPSGGANQPQHF
v_gene: TRBV2; abundance: .; j_gene: TRBJ2-5; d_gene: .; CDR3nt: TGTGCCAGCAGTGAATGGGCAGCATTGTCCCAGTACTTC; CDR3aa: CASSEWAALSQYF
v_gene: TRBV7-2; abundance: once; j_gene: TRBJ1-6; d_gene: .; CDR3nt: TGTGCCAGCAGCCAGGGACACGACGCTTCACCCCTCCACTTT; CDR3aa: CASSQGHDASPLHF
v_gene: TRBV30; abundance: .; j_gene: TRBJ1-2; d_gene: .; CDR3nt: TGTGCCCCCAGGGGTAATGGCTACACCTTC; CDR3aa: CAPRGNGYTF
v_gene: TRBV5-1; abundance: .; j_gene: TRBJ2-1; d_gene: TRBD2; CDR3nt: TGCGCCAGCAGCTTGACTAGCGGGGGGGCTATTGAGCAGTTCTTC; CDR3aa: CASSLTSGGAIEQFF